The 4 T cell receptor beta chains below all came from one sample that was sequenced in a study of CD8+ T cells in alopecia areata. Sequencing templates came from extracted RNA that was reverse transcribed into cDNA. Sequenced by immunoSEQ multiplex PCR; TCRdb stores in-frame clones only, minus some. Singletons are absent from the sample, which has some 110,000 clones. The sequenced sample was lesional skin. These receptors were obtained from a C3H/HeJ mouse with alopecia areata. Mouse strain MHC haplotype: H2-k.

On this clone itself: At residue 12, the translated DNA and the protein in TCRdb do not agree; the protein given here is derived from the DNA. Mouse germline and gene names are used. Read coverage stops 3 residues before the CDR3 terminus; the germline J gene supplies the remainder. The chain carries TRBV13-3 and TRBJ1-3; TRBD1 might be the D (5 bases). This CDR3 contains 15 residues. The V and J ends lost 3 bases and 0 bases respectively, with 10 bases between them. Germline CDR1 NNHDY, CDR2 SYVADS. CDR3: CASSGQILSGNTLYF. Incomplete CDR3 DNA: TGTGCCAGCAGTGGACAGATCCTTTCTGGAAATACG.

Turning to this clone: Gene names follow the mouse nomenclature. The CDR3 end is not reached by the read, which stops 4 residues before it; the germline J gene fills it in. The chain employs TRBV13-2 and TRBJ2-5, with 9 bases matching TRBD2. Per the germline V gene, CDR1 is NNHNN and CDR2 is SYGAGS (reference sequence). The CDR3 consists of 15 residues. CDR3 DNA, as far as it was read: TGTGCCAGCGGTGATGCAAACTGGGGGGAAGAC. It specifies CASGDANWGED. The complete CDR3 reads CASGDANWGEDTQYF.

On this clone: The gene symbols are mouse symbols. Sequencing ends 4 residues short of the CDR3 end; the germline J gene provides the rest. V and J are TRBV12-2 and TRBJ2-5; 9 bases agree with TRBD2. V shed 1 base, J shed 2 bases, and the junction held 0 bases outside the gene matches. Germline V lookup: CDR1 SGHLS, CDR2 HYDKME. The CDR3 is 14 amino acids. CDR3 region: CASSLLGGQDTQYF. The sequenced CDR3 bases are TGTGCCAGCTCTCTACTGGGGGGCCAAGAC.

As regards this clone: Gene names denote mouse genes. The DNA ends 4 residues before the CDR3 does, and the rest of the CDR3 is filled in from the germline J gene. Other DNA sequences in the sample encode the same CDR3. J is TRBJ2-5 and V is TRBV1, with 7 positions matching TRBD1. The CDR3 is 13 amino acids. CDR1 NSQYPW and CDR2 LRSPGD come from the germline V gene (reference sequence). Partial CDR3 DNA: TGCACCTGCAGTGCGGGACAGTCAGAC. Residues: CTCSAGQSD. The CDR3, in full, reads CTCSAGQSDTQYF.